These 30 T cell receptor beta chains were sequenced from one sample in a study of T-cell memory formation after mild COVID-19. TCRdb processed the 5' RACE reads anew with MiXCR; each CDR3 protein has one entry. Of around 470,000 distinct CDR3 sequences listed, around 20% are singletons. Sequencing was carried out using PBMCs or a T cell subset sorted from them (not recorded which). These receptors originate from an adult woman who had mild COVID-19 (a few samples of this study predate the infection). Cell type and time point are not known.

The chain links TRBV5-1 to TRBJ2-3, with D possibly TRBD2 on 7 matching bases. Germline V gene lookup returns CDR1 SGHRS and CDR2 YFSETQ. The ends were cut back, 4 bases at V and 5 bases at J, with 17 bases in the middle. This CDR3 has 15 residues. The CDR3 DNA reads TGCGCCAGCAGCCCGAGAGGGGGGGGTGAAGATACGCAGTATTTT. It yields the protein CASSPRGGGEDTQYF.

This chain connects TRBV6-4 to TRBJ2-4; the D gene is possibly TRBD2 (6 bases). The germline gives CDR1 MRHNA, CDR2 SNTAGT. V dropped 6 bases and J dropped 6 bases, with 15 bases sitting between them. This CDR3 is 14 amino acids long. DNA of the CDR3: TGTGCCAGCAGCCGGGACCCCGGGGGAAACATTCAGTACTTC. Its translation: CASSRDPGGNIQYF.

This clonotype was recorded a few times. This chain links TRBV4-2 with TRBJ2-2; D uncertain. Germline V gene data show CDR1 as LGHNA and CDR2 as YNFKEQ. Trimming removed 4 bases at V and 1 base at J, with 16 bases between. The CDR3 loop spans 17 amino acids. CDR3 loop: CASSPRPPDKNTGELFF. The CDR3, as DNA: TGTGCCAGCAGCCCAAGGCCACCAGACAAGAACACCGGGGAGCTGTTTTTT.

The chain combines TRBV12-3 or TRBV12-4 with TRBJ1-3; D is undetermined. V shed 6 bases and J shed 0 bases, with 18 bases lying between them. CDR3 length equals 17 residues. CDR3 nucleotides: TGTGCCAGCAGCCGTACACCGGGAAGCCTCTCTGGAAACACCATATATTTT. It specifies CASSRTPGSLSGNTIYF.

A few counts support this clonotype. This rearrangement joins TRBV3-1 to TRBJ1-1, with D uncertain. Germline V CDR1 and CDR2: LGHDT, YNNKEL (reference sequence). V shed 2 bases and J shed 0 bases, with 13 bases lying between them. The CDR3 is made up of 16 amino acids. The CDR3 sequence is CASSQMRNLMNTEAFF. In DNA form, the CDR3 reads TGTGCCAGCAGCCAAATGCGGAACCTCATGAACACTGAAGCTTTCTTT. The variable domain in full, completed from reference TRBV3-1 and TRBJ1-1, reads DTAVSQTPKYLVTQMGNDKSIKCEQNLGHDTMYWYKQDSKKFLKIMFSYNNKELIINETVPNRFSPKSPDKAHLNLHINSLELGDSAVYFCASSQMRNLMNTEAFFGQGTRLTVV.

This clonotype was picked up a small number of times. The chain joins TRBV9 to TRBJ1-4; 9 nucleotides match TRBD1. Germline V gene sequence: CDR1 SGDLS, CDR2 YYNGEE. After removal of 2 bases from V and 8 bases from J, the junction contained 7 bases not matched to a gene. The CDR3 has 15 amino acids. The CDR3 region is CASSVATGGGEKLFF. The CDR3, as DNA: TGTGCCAGCAGCGTCGCTACAGGGGGCGGGGAAAAACTGTTTTTT.

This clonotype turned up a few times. The CDR3 DNA reads TGTGCCAGCACCCTGATGCGGGGGGCAGGATTGGAGCAGTACTTC. It specifies CASTLMRGAGLEQYF. The chain recombines TRBV28 with TRBJ2-7; 8 nucleotides match TRBD2. Germline V gene data show CDR1 as MDHEN and CDR2 as SYDVKM. J was trimmed by 7 bases and V by 7 bases; bases with no gene match: 15. This CDR3 is 15 amino acids long.

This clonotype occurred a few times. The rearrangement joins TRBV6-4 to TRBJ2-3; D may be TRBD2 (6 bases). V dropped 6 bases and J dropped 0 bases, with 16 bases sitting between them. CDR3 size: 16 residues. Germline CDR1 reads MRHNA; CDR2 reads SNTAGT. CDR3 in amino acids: CASRRHSGASTDTQYF. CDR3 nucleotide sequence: TGTGCCAGCAGACGGCATAGCGGAGCTAGCACAGATACGCAGTATTTT.

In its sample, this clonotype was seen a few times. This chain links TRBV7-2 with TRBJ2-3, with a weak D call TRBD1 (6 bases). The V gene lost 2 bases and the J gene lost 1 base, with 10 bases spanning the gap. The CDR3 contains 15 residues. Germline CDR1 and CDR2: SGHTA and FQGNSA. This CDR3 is CASSLSRTGTDTQYF. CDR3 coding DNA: TGTGCCAGCAGCTTAAGCCGGACAGGCACAGATACGCAGTATTTT.

In DNA form, the CDR3 reads TGCAGTGCTAGCCTCGGGTACGATGGCTACACCTTC. Amino acids: CSASLGYDGYTF. The rearrangement uses TRBV20-1 and TRBJ1-2; no clear D gene. This CDR3 has 12 residues. Germline loops: CDR1 DFQATT, CDR2 SNEGSKA (reference sequence). Deletions cut 3 bases from V and 6 bases from J, with 11 bases between.

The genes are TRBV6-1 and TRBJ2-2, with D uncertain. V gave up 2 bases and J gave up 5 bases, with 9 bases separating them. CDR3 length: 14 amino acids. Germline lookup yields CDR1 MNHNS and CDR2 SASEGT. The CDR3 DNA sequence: TGTGCCAGCAGTGAACGAAGTTGGACCGGGGAGCTGTTTTTT. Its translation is CASSERSWTGELFF.

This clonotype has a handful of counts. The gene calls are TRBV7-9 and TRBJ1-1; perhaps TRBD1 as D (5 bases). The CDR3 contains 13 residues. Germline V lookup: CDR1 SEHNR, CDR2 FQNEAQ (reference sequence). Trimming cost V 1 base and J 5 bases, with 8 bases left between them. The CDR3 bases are TGTGCCAGCAGCTTAGTTGGGGCGACTGAAGCTTTCTTT. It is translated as CASSLVGATEAFF.

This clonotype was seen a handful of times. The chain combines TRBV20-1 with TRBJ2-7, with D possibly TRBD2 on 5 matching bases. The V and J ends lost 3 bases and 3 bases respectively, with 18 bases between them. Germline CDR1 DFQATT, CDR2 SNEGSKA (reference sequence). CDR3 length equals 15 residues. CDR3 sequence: CSARDLESDFYEQYF. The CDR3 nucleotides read TGCAGTGCTAGGGACTTAGAGTCTGACTTCTACGAGCAGTACTTC.

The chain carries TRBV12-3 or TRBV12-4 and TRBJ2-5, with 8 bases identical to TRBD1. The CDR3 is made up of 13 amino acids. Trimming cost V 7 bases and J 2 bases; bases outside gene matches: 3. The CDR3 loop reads CASTTGVQETQYF. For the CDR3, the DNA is TGTGCCAGCACGACAGGGGTTCAAGAGACCCAGTACTTC.

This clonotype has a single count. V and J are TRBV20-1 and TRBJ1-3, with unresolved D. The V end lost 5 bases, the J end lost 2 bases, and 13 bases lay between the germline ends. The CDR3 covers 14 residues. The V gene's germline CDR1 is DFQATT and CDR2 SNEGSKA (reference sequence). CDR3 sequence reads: CSAASTPPGNTIYF. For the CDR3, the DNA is TGCAGTGCTGCTTCGACACCGCCTGGAAACACCATATATTTT.

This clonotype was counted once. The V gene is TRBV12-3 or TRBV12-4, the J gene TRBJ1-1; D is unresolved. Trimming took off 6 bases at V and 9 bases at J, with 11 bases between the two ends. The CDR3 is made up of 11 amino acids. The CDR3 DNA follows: TGTGCCAGCAGCCCCGGACCTAAAGCTTTCTTT. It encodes CASSPGPKAFF.

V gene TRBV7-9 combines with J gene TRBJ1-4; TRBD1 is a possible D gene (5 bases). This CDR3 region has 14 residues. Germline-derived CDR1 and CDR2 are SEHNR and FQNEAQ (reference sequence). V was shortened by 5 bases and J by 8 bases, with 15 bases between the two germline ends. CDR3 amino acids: CASSTSGTDEKLFF. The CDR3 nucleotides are TGTGCCAGCAGCACTTCCGGGACGGACGAAAAACTGTTTTTT.

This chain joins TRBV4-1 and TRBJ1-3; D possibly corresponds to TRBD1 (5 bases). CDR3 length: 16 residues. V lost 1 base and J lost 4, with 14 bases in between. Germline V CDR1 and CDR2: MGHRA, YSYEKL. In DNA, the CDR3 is TGCGCCAGCAGCCAAGTCAAGGGACGGGACGGAAACACCATATATTTT. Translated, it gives CASSQVKGRDGNTIYF.

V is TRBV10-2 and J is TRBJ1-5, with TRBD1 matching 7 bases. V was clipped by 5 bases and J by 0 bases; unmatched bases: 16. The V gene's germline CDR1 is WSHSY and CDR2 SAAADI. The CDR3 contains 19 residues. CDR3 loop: CASSTTKPGQSYSNQPQHF. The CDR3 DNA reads TGCGCCAGCAGTACCACAAAACCGGGACAGAGTTATAGCAATCAGCCCCAGCATTTT.

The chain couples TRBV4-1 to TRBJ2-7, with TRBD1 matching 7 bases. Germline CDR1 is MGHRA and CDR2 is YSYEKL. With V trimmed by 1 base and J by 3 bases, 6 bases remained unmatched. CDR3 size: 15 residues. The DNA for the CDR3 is TGCGCCAGCAGCCAAGGACAGGGCTTCATCTACGAGCAGTACTTC. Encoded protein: CASSQGQGFIYEQYF.

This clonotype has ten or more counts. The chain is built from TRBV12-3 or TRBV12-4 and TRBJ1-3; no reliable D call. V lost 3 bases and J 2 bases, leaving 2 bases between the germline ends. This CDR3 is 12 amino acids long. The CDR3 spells CASSFTGNTIYF. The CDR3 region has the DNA TGTGCCAGCAGTTTCACTGGAAACACCATATATTTT.

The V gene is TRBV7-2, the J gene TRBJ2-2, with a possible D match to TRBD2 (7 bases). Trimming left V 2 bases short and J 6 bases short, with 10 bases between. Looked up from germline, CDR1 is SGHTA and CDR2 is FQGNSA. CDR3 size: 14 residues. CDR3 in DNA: TGTGCCAGCAGCTTACGGGGGGCCGCCGGGGAGCTGTTTTTT. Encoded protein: CASSLRGAAGELFF.

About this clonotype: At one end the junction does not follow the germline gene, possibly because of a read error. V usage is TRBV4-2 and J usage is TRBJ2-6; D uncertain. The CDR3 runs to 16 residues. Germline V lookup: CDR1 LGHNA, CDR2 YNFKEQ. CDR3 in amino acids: CASSQEGTSGANVLTF. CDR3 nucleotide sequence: TGTGCCAGCAGCCAAGAGGGAACCTCTGGTGCCAACGTCCTGACTTTC.

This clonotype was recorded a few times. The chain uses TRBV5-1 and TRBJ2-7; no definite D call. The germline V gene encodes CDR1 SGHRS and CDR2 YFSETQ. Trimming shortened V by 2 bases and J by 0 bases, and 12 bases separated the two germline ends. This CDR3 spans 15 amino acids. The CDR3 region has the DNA TGCGCCAGCAGCTTCTCGACGGAACACTCCTACGAGCAGTACTTC. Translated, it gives CASSFSTEHSYEQYF. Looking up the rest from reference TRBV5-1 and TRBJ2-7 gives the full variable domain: KAGVTQTPRYLIKTRGQQVTLSCSPISGHRSVSWYQQTPGQGLQFLFEYFSETQRNKGNFPGRFSGRQFSNSRSEMNVSTLELGDSALYLCASSFSTEHSYEQYFGPGTRLTVT.

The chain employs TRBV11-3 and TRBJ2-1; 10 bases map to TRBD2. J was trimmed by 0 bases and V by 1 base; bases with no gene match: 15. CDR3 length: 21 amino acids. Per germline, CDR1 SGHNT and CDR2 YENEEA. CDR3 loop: CASSLAFAASGGSGSYNEQFF. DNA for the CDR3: TGTGCCAGCAGCTTAGCATTCGCGGCTAGCGGGGGATCGGGCTCCTACAATGAGCAGTTCTTC.

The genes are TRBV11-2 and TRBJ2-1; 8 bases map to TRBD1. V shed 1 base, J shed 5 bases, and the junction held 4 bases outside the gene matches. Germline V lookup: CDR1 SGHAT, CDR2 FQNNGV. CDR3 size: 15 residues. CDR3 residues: CASSLVRTGHNEQFF. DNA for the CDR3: TGTGCCAGCAGCTTAGTGCGGACAGGGCACAATGAGCAGTTCTTC. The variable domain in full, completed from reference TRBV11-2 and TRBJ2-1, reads EAGVAQSPRYKIIEKRQSVAFWCNPISGHATLYWYQQILGQGPKLLIQFQNNGVVDDSQLPKDRFSAERLKGVDSTLKIQPAKLEDSAVYLCASSLVRTGHNEQFFGPGTRLTVL.

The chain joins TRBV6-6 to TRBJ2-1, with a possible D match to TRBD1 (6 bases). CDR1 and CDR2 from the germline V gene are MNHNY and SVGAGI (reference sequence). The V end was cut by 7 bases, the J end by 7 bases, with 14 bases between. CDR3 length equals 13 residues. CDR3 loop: CASNQQGVNEQFF. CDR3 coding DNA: TGTGCCAGCAATCAACAGGGTGTGAATGAGCAGTTCTTC.

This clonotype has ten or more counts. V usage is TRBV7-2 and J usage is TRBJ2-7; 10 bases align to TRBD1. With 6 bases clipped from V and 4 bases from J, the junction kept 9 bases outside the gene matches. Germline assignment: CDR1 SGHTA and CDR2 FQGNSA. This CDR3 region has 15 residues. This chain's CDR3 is CASSIPGQGWYEQYF. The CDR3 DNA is TGTGCCAGCAGTATACCGGGACAGGGGTGGTACGAGCAGTACTTC.

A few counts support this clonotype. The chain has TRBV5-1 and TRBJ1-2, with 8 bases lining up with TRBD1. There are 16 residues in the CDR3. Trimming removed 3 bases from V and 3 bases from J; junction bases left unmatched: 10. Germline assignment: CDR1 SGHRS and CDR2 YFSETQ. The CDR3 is CASSSSLTGVYYGYTF. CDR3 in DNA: TGCGCCAGCAGCTCAAGCCTGACAGGGGTTTACTATGGCTACACCTTC. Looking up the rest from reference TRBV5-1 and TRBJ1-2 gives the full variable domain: KAGVTQTPRYLIKTRGQQVTLSCSPISGHRSVSWYQQTPGQGLQFLFEYFSETQRNKGNFPGRFSGRQFSNSRSEMNVSTLELGDSALYLCASSSSLTGVYYGYTFGSGTRLTVV.

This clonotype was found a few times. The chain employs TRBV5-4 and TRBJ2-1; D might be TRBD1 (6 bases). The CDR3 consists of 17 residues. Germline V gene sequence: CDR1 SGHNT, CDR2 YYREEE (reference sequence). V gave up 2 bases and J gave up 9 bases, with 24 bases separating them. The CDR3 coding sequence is TGTGCCAGCAGCTTTAATATCGGACAGCCCTTACGGGGTGAGCAGTTCTTC. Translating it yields CASSFNIGQPLRGEQFF.